The clone carrying this T cell receptor (beta chain) turned up a few times. Its antigen is unidentified. The data stem from a study of vaccination and CD4 T cells after COVID-19. Study-wide findings and caveats: Recorded median SARS-CoV-2-reactive clonotype numbers increased from about 20 to 38 without reaching significance.

Regarding treatment: approximately 10-day PBMC culture with coronavirus spike peptide pools or control peptides (ViraFEST assay). After expanding antigen-specific T cells with peptide pools, ViraFEST sequenced their TCRs. V lost 0 bases to trimming and J lost 7 bases, with 16 bases between them. Per the germline V gene, CDR1 is SGHRS and CDR2 is YFSETQ. The CDR3 loop spans 16 amino acids. Cultured CD4+ T-cell DNA underwent Oncomine TCR Beta short-read sequencing. After culture, CD4+ T cells served as the source for genomic DNA extraction. TCRdb independently ran MiXCR on the PCR reads; one entry per CDR3 protein. The table records 10,000 to 15,000 distinct CDR3 sequences, around 45% of them present only once.

Sequenced: CD4+ T cells from blood, cultured in vitro. This chain joins TRBV5-1 and TRBJ1-4, with D maybe TRBD1 (6 bases). The TCR was taken from a human donor who had recovered from COVID-19. CDR3 loop: CASSLVGGRGGEKLFF. CDR3 DNA: TGCGCCAGCAGCTTGGTAGGAGGCAGGGGTGGTGAAAAACTGTTTTTT.